This TCR beta chain was captured by sequencing in a study of T cell repertoires in cytomegalovirus infection. Study at large: Public TCR beta signatures indicated both CMV infection and matching HLA type. The study's findings and limits: What dominated the ex vivo response were HLA-C-restricted CMV-specific TCR beta clonotypes. Frequencies of public TCR beta families were cumulated, and this identified carriers of CMV plus the relevant HLA.

TCRdb processed the reads anew with MiXCR; each CDR3 protein has one entry. The repertoire holds around 440,000 distinct CDR3 sequences, with 10% to 12% as singletons. As regards this clonotype: The antigen remains unidentified.

The CDR3 spans 14 residues. V lost 5 bases to trimming and J lost 5 bases, with 16 bases between them. Germline assignment: CDR1 SGHNT and CDR2 YYREEE (reference sequence). Sequenced sample: PBMCs. The genes are TRBV5-4 and TRBJ2-5, with D possibly being TRBD1 (5 bases). The sequence came from a human donor in good health (CMV status not recorded). Some clones in this sample may be carry-over from other donors' samples. The CDR3 DNA reads TGTGCCAGCAGTGTTTGGGGCTCAGGGGAGACCCAGTACTTC. Translating gives CASSVWGSGETQYF.